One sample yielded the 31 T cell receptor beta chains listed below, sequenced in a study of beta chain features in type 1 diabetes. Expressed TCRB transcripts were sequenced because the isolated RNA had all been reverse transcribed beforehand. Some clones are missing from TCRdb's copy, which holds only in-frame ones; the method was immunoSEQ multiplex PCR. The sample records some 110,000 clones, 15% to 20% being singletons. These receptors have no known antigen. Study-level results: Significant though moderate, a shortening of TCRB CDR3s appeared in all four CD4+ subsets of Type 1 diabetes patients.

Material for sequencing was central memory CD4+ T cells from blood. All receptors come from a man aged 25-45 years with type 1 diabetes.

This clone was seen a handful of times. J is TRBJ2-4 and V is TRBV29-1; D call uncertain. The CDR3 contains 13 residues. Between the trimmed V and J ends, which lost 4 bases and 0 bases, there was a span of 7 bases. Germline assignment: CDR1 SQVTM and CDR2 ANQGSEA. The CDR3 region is CSVVQTAKNIQYF. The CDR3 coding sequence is TGCAGCGTTGTCCAGACAGCCAAAAACATTCAGTACTTC.

The CDR3 spells CASRDRDNYGYTF. CDR3 nucleotides: TGTGCCAGCCGTGACAGGGATAACTATGGCTACACCTTC. V is TRBV6-5 and J is TRBJ1-2; 7 bases are a match to TRBD1. V lost 8 bases and J lost 1; bases outside the gene matches: 4. CDR3 size: 13 residues. The germline gives CDR1 MNHEY, CDR2 SVGAGI.

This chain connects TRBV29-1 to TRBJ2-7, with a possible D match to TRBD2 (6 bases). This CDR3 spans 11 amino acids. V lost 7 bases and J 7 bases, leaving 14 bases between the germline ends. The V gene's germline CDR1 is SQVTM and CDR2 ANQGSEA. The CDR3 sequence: CSGGGTEEQYF. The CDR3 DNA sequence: TGCAGCGGCGGAGGGACCGAGGAGCAGTACTTC.

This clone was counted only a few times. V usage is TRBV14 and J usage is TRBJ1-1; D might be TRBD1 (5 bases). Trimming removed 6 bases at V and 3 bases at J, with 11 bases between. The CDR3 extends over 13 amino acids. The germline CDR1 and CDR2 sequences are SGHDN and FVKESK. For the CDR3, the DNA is TGTGCCAGCAGTTTGACAGAACACACTGAAGCTTTCTTT. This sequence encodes CASSLTEHTEAFF.

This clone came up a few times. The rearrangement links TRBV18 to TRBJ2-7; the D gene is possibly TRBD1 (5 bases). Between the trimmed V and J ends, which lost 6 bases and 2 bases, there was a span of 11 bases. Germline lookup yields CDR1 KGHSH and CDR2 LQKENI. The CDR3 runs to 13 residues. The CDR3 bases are TGTGCCAGCTCTGACCAGGGTGCCTACGAGCAGTACTTC. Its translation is CASSDQGAYEQYF.

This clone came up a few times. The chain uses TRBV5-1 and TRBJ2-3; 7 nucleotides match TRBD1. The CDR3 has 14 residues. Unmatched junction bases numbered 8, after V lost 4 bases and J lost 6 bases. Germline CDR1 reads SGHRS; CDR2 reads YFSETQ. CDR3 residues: CASSPTGPTDTQYF. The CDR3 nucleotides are TGCGCCAGCAGCCCGACAGGGCCAACGGATACGCAGTATTTT.

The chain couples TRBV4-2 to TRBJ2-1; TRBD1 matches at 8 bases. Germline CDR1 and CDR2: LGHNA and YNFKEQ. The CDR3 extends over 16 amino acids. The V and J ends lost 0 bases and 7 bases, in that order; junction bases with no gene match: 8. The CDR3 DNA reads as TGTGCCAGCAGCCAAGATACCGGGACAGGTTCAAATGAGCAGTTCTTC. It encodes CASSQDTGTGSNEQFF.

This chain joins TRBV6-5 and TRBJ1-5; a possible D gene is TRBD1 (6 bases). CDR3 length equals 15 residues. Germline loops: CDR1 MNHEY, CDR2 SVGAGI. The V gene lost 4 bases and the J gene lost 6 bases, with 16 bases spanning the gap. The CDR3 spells CASSFTGKEGQPQHF. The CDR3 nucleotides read TGTGCCAGCAGTTTTACAGGGAAAGAAGGTCAGCCCCAGCATTTT.

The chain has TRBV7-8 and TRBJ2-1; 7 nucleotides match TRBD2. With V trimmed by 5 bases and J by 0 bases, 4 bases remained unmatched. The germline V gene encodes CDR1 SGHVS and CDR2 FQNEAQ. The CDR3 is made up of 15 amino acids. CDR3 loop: CASSPRGSSYNEQFF. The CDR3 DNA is TGTGCCAGCAGCCCGCGGGGGAGCTCCTACAATGAGCAGTTCTTC.

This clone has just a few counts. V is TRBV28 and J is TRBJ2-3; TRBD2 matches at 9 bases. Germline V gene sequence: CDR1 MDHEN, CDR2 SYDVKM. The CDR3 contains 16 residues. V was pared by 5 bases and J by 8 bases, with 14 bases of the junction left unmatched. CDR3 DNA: TGTGCCAGCAGTACCTCCGGGACTAGCTCTTCGGCTACGCAGTATTTT. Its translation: CASSTSGTSSSATQYF.

This CDR3 is CSVASGGAREQYF. Written as DNA, the CDR3 is TGCAGCGTCGCTAGCGGGGGGGCAAGGGAGCAGTACTTC. V and J are TRBV29-1 and TRBJ2-7; 12 positions match TRBD2. Germline V lookup: CDR1 SQVTM, CDR2 ANQGSEA. Trimming took 6 bases from V and 7 from J; bases not matched to a gene: 7. This CDR3 comprises 13 residues.

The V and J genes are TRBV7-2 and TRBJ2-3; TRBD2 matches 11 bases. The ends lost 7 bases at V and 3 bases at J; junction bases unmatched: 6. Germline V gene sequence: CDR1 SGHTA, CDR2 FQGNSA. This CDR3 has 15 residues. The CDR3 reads CASTLTSGATDTQYF. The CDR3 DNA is TGTGCCAGCACTCTGACTAGCGGGGCTACAGATACGCAGTATTTT.

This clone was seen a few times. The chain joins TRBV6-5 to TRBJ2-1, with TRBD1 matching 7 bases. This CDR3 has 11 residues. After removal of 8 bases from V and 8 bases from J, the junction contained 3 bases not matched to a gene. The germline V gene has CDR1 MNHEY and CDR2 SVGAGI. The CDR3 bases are TGTGCCAGCCGACAGGGCTATGAGCAGTTCTTC. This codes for CASRQGYEQFF.

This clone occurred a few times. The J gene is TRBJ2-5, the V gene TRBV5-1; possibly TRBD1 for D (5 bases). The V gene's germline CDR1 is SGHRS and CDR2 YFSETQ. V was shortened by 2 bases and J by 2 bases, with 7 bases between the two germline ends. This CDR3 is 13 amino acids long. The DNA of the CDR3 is TGCGCCAGCAGCTTTACAGGTCAAGAGACCCAGTACTTC. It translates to CASSFTGQETQYF.

The CDR3 protein is CSVDGQSTDTQYF. CDR3 nucleotide sequence: TGCAGCGTCGACGGACAGAGCACAGATACGCAGTATTTT. The chain links TRBV29-1 to TRBJ2-3, with D perhaps matching TRBD1 (6 bases). This CDR3 is 13 amino acids long. Germline-derived CDR1 and CDR2 are SQVTM and ANQGSEA. V was trimmed by 6 bases and J by 0 bases, leaving 10 bases between them.

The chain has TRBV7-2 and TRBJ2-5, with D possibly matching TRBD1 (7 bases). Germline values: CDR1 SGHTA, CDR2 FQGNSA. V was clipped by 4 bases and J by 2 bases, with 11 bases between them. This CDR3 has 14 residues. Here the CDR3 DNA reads TGTGCCAGCAGCTCGCGGGACAGACAAGAGACCCAGTACTTC. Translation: CASSSRDRQETQYF. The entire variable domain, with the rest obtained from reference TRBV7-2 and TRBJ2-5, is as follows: GAGVSQSPSNKVTEKGKDVELRCDPISGHTALYWYRQSLGQGLEFLIYFQGNSAPDKSGLPSDRFSAERTGGSVSTLTIQRTQQEDSAVYLCASSSRDRQETQYFGPGTRLLVL.

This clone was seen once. CDR3 sequence (DNA): TGTGCCAGCAGCGTAGCACTACCCAAGGATAGTCAGTATTTT. This gives the protein CASSVALPKDSQYF. The chain uses TRBV9 and TRBJ2-3; unclear D gene. Deletions cut 0 bases from V and 12 bases from J, with 17 bases between. From germline, CDR1 is SGDLS and CDR2 YYNGEE. The CDR3 loop spans 14 amino acids.

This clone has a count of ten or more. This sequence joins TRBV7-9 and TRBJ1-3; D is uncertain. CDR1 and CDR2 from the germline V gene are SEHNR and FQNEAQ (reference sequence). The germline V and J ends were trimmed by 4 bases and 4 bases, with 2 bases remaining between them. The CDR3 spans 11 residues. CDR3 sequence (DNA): TGTGCCAGCAGCTCCGGAAACACCATATATTTT. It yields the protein CASSSGNTIYF.

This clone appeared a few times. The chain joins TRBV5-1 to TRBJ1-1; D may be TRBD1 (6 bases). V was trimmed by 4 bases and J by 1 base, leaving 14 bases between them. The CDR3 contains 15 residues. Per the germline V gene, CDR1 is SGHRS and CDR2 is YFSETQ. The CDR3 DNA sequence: TGCGCCAGCAGCGTTGGAGGACAGTCGAACACTGAAGCTTTCTTT. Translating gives CASSVGGQSNTEAFF.

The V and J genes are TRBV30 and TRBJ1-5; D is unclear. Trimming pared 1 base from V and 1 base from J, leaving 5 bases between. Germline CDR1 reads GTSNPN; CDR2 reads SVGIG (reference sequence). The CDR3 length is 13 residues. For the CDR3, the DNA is TGTGCCTGGAGTGGACGCAGCAATCAGCCCCAGCATTTT. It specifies CAWSGRSNQPQHF.

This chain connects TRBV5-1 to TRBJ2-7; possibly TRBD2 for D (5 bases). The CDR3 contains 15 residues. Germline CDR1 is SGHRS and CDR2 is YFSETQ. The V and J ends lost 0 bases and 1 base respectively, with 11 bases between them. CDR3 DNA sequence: TGCGCCAGCAGCTTGGCTTCCGGACTTTCCTACGAGCAGTACTTC. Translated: CASSLASGLSYEQYF.

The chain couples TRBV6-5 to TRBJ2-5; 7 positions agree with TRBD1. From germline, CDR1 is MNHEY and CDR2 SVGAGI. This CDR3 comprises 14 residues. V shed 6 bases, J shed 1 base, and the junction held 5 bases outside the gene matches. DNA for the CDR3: TGTGCCAGCAGAACCGGGACAGCCCAAGAGACCCAGTACTTC. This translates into CASRTGTAQETQYF.

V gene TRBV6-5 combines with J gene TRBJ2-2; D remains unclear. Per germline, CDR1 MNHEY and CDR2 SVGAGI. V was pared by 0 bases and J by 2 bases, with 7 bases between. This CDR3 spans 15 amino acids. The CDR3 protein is CASSYSWGNTGELFF. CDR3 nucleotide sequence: TGTGCCAGCAGTTACTCGTGGGGAAACACCGGGGAGCTGTTTTTT.

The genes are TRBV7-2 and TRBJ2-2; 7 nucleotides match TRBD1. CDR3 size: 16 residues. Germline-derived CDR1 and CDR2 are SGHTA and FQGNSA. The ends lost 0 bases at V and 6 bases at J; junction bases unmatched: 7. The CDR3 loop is CASSLARGLRAGELFF. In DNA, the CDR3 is TGTGCCAGCAGCTTAGCAAGGGGGCTGCGGGCCGGGGAGCTGTTTTTT.

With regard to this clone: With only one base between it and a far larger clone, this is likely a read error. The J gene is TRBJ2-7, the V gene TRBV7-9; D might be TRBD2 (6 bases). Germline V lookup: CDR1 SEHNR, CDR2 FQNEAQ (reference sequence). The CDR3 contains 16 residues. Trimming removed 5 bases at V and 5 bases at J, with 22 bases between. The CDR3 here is CASSVGLVAGSNEQYF. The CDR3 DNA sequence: TGTGCCAGCAGCGTGGGGTTGGTGGCGGGGTCCAACGAGCAGTACTTC.

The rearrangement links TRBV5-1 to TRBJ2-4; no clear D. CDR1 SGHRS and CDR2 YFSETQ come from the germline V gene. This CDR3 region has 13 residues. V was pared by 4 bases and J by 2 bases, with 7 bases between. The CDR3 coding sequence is TGCGCCAGCAGCATGGATTCCAAAAACATTCAGTACTTC. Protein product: CASSMDSKNIQYF.

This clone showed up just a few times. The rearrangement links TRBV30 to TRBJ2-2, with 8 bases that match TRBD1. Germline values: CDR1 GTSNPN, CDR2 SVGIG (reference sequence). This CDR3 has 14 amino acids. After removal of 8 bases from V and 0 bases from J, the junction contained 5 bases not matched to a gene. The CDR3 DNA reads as TGTGCCGGCCTGACAGGGGCGAACACCGGGGAGCTGTTTTTT. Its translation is CAGLTGANTGELFF.

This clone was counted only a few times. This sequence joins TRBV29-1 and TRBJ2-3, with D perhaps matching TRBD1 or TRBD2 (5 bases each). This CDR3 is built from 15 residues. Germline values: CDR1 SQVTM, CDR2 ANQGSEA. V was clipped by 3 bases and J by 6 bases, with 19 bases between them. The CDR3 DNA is TGCAGCGTTGACCACGGGACGGACGGCTCGGATACGCAGTATTTT. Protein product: CSVDHGTDGSDTQYF.

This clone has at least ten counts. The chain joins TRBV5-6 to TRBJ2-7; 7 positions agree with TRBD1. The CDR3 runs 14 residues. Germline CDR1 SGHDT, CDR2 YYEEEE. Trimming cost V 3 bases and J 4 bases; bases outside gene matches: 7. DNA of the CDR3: TGTGCCAGCAGCTACGGGACAGCTTCATACGAGCAGTACTTC. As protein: CASSYGTASYEQYF. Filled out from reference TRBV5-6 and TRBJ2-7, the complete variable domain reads DAGVTQSPTHLIKTRGQQVTLRCSPKSGHDTVSWYQQALGQGPQFIFQYYEEEERQRGNFPDRFSGHQFPNYSSELNVNALLLGDSALYLCASSYGTASYEQYFGPGTRLTVT.

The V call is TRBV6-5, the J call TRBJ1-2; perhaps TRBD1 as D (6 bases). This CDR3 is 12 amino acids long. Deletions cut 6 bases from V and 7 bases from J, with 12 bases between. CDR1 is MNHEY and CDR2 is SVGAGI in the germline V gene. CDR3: CASRLQGFGYTF. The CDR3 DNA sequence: TGTGCCAGCAGGCTACAGGGTTTTGGCTACACCTTC.

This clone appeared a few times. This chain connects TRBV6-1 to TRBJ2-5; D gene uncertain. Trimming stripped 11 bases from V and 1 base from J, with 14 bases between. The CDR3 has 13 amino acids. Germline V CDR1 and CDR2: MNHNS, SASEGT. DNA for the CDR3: TGTGCCGGAAAACCGGGCCCCCAAGAGACCCAGTACTTC. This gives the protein CAGKPGPQETQYF.